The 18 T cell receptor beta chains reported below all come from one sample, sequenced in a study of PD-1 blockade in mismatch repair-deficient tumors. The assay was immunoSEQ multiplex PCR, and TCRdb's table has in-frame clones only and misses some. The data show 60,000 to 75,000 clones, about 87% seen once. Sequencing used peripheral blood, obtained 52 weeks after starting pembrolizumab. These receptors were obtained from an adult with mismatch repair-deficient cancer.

The CDR3 here is CASSLGGADGGELFF. The CDR3, as DNA: TGTGCCAGCAGCTTGGGCGGGGCCGACGGCGGGGAGCTGTTTTTT. This sequence joins TRBV5-4 and TRBJ2-2, with D maybe TRBD2 (6 bases). Germline assignment: CDR1 SGHNT and CDR2 YYREEE (reference sequence). The CDR3 length is 15 residues. V gave up 0 bases and J gave up 7 bases, with 13 bases separating them.

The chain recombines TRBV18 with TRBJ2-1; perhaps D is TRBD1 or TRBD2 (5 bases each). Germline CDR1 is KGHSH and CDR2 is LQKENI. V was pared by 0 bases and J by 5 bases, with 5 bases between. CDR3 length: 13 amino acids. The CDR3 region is CASSPPGDNEQFF. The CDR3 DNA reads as TGTGCCAGCTCACCACCGGGGGACAATGAGCAGTTCTTC.

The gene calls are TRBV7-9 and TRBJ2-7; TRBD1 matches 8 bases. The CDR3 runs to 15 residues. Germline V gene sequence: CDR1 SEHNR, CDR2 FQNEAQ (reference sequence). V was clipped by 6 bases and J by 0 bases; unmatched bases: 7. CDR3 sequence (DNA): TGTGCCAGCAGTCCACGGACAGGGAGCTCCTACGAGCAGTACTTC. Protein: CASSPRTGSSYEQYF. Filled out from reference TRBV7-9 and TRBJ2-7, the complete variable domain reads DTGVSQNPRHKITKRGQNVTFRCDPISEHNRLYWYRQTLGQGPEFLTYFQNEAQLEKSRLLSDRFSAERPKGSFSTLEIQRTEQGDSAMYLCASSPRTGSSYEQYFGPGTRLTVT.

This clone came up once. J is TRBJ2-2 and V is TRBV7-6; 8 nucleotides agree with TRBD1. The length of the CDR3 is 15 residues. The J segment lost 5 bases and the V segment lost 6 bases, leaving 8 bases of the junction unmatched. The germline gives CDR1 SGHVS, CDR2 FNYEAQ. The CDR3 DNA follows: TGTGCCAGCAGATTGCAGGGGGCGGAGACCGGGGAGCTGTTTTTT. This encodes CASRLQGAETGELFF.

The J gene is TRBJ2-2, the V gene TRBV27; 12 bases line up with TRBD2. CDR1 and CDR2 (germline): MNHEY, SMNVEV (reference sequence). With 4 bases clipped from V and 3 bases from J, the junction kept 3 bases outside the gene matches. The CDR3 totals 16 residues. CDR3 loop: CASSSSGRAYTGELFF. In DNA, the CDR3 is TGTGCCAGCAGTTCTAGCGGGAGGGCCTACACCGGGGAGCTGTTTTTT.

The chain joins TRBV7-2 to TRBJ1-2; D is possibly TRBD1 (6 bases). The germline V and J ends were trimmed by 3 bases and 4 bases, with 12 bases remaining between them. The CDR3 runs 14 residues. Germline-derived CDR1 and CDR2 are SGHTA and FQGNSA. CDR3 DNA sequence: TGTGCCAGCAGCTTTAGGGGGGAGGGCTATGGCTACACCTTC. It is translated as CASSFRGEGYGYTF.

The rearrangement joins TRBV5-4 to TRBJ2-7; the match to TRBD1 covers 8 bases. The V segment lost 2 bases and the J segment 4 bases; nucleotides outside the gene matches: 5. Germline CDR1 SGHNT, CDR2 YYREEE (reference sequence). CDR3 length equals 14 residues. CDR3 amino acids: CASSLGTGPYEQYF. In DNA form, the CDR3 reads TGTGCCAGCAGCTTAGGGACAGGCCCTTACGAGCAGTACTTC.

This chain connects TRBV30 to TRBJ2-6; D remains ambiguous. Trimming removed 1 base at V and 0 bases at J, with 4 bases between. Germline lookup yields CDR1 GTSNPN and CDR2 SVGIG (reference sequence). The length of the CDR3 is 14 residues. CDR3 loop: CAWSDRSGANVLTF. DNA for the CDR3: TGTGCCTGGAGTGACCGCTCTGGGGCCAACGTCCTGACTTTC.

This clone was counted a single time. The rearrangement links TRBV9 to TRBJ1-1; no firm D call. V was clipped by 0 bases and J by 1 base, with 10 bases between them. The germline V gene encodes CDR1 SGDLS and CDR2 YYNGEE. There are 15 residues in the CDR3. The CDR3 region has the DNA TGTGCCAGCAGCGTAGACCCCCTTGGGAACACTGAAGCTTTCTTT. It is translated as CASSVDPLGNTEAFF. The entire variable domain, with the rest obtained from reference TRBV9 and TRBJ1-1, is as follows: DSGVTQTPKHLITATGQRVTLRCSPRSGDLSVYWYQQSLDQGLQFLIQYYNGEERAKGNILERFSAQQFPDLHSELNLSSLELGDSALYFCASSVDPLGNTEAFFGQGTRLTVV.

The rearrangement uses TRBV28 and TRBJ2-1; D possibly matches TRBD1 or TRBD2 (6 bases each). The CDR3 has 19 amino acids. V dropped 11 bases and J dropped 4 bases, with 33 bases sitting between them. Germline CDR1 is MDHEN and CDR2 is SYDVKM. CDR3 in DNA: TGTGCCGCAGCAATGGGGACGTCTGACAGGAGGGACCTATACAATGAGCAGTTCTTC. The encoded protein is CAAAMGTSDRRDLYNEQFF.

The CDR3 coding sequence is TGTGCCAGCACAGGGGATGACTATGGCTACACCTTC. It translates to CASTGDDYGYTF. V and J are TRBV19 and TRBJ1-2; TRBD1 matches 7 bases. Germline V lookup: CDR1 LNHDA, CDR2 SQIVND (reference sequence). CDR3 size: 12 residues. J lost 3 bases, V lost 9 bases, and 4 bases had no gene match.

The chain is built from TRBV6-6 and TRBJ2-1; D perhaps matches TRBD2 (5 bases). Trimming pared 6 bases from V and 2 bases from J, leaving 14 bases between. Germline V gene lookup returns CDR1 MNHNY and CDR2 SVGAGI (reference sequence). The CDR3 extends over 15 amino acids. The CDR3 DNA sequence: TGTGCCAGCAGCCCCTGGGGAGATCCCTACAATGAGCAGTTCTTC. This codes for CASSPWGDPYNEQFF.

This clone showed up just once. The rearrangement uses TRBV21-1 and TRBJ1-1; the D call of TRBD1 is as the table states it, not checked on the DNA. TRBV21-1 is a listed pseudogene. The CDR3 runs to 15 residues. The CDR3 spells CASSKVGDMNTEAFF. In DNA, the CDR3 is TGTGCCAGCAGCAAAGTTGGGGACATGAACACTGAAGCTTTCTTT.

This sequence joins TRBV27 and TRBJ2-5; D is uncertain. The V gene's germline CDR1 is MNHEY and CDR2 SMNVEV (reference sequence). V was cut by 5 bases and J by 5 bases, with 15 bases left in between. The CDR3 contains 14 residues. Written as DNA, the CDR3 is TGTGCCAGCAGTCCTATAGGCGGTGGCGAGACCCAGTACTTC. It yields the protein CASSPIGGGETQYF.

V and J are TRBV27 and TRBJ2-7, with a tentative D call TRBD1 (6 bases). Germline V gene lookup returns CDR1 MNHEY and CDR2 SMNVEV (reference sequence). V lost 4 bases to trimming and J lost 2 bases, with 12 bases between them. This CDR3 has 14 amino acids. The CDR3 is CASSYTGRTYEQYF. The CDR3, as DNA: TGTGCCAGCAGTTATACAGGGAGAACCTACGAGCAGTACTTC.

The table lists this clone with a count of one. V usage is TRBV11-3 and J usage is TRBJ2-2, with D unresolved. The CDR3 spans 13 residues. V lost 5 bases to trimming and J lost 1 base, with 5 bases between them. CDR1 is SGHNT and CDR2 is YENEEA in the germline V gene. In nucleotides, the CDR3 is TGTGCCAGCAGCCCAAGGAACACCGGGGAGCTGTTTTTT. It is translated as CASSPRNTGELFF.

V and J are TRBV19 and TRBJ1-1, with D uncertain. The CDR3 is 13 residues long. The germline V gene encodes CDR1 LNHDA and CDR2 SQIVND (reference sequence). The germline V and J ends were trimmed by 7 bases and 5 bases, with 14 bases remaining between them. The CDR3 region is CASTMTYSTEAFF. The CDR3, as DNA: TGTGCCAGTACCATGACCTATTCTACTGAAGCTTTCTTT.

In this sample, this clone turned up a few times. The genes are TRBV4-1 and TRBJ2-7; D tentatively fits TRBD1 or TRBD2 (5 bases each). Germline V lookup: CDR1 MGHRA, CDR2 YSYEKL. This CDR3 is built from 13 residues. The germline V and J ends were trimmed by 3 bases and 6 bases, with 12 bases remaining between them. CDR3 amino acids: CASSQTPRGEQYF. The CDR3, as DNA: TGCGCCAGCAGCCAGACCCCGAGGGGCGAGCAGTACTTC.